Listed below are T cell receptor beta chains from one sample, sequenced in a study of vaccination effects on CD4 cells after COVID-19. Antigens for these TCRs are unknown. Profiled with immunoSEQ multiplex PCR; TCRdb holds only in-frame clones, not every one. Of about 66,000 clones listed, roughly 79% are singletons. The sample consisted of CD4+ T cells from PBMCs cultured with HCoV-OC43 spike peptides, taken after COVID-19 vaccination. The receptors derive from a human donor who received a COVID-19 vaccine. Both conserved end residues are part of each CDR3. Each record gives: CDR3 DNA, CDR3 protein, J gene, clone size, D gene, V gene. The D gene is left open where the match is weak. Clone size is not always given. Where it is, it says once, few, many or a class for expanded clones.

CDR3 DNA: TGCGCCAGCAGTGATGGGGGACCGAACACCGGGGAGCTGTTTTTT; CDR3 protein: CASSDGGPNTGELFF; J gene: TRBJ2-2; clone size: .; D gene: .; V gene: TRBV10-1
CDR3 DNA: TGCGCCAGCAGCTCCGGGAACAGGGGGATAGATACGCAGTATTTT; CDR3 protein: CASSSGNRGIDTQYF; J gene: TRBJ2-3; clone size: few; D gene: TRBD1; V gene: TRBV5-1
CDR3 DNA: TGTGCCAGCAGCTTAGCAACAGTTAACCACTATGGCTACACCTTC; CDR3 protein: CASSLATVNHYGYTF; J gene: TRBJ1-2; clone size: .; D gene: .; V gene: TRBV7-2
CDR3 DNA: TGTGCCAGCTCACCACGGACAGGGGGCGGAGAGACCCAGTACTTC; CDR3 protein: CASSPRTGGGETQYF; J gene: TRBJ2-5; clone size: .; D gene: TRBD1; V gene: TRBV18
CDR3 DNA: TGTGCCAGCGCGTCCGACAGGGGAAACACCATATATTTT; CDR3 protein: CASASDRGNTIYF; J gene: TRBJ1-3; clone size: .; D gene: .; V gene: TRBV2
CDR3 DNA: TGTGCCAGCGGCGAGACAGGGCGGGAGACCCAGTACTTC; CDR3 protein: CASGETGRETQYF; J gene: TRBJ2-5; clone size: .; D gene: TRBD1; V gene: TRBV27
CDR3 DNA: TGTGCCAGCTCACCAGGAGGCGCCACAGATACGCAGTATTTT; CDR3 protein: CASSPGGATDTQYF; J gene: TRBJ2-3; clone size: .; D gene: .; V gene: TRBV18
CDR3 DNA: TGTGCCAGCAGCCTAACTCGGACAGCCTCTAACTATGGCTACACCTTC; CDR3 protein: CASSLTRTASNYGYTF; J gene: TRBJ1-2; clone size: .; D gene: .; V gene: TRBV3-1/TRBV3-2
CDR3 DNA: TGTGCCAGCAGTCGCCAAGGGGGCAATCAGCCCCAGCATTTT; CDR3 protein: CASSRQGGNQPQHF; J gene: TRBJ1-5; clone size: .; D gene: .; V gene: TRBV6-2/TRBV6-3
CDR3 DNA: TGTGCCAGCAGCTTGGGGAAGGCAGATACGCAGTATTTT; CDR3 protein: CASSLGKADTQYF; J gene: TRBJ2-3; clone size: .; D gene: .; V gene: TRBV5-4
CDR3 DNA: TGTGCCAGTAGTATGGGGAAGGGACGCGAGACCCAGTACTTC; CDR3 protein: CASSMGKGRETQYF; J gene: TRBJ2-5; clone size: .; D gene: .; V gene: TRBV19
CDR3 DNA: TGTGCCAGCAGCTTAGGGCACGCAAGTAGTGAGCAGTTCTTC; CDR3 protein: CASSLGHASSEQFF; J gene: TRBJ2-1; clone size: .; D gene: .; V gene: TRBV7-3
CDR3 DNA: TGTGCCAGCTCGCACGACCTTTCTAGCACAGATACGCAGTATTTT; CDR3 protein: CASSHDLSSTDTQYF; J gene: TRBJ2-3; clone size: .; D gene: .; V gene: TRBV18
CDR3 DNA: TGTGCCAGCAGCTTTGTCGGGGCTAGCACAGATACGCAGTATTTT; CDR3 protein: CASSFVGASTDTQYF; J gene: TRBJ2-3; clone size: .; D gene: .; V gene: TRBV7-3
CDR3 DNA: TGTGCCAGCACCTTCAAGGGGGGGGGCAACGGGGAGCTGTTTTTT; CDR3 protein: CASTFKGGGNGELFF; J gene: TRBJ2-2; clone size: .; D gene: .; V gene: TRBV5-4
CDR3 DNA: TGTGCCAGCAGCGTAGACGAGCGGGGGGCGGGAGATACGCAGTATTTT; CDR3 protein: CASSVDERGAGDTQYF; J gene: TRBJ2-3; clone size: .; D gene: TRBD2; V gene: TRBV9
CDR3 DNA: TGTGCCACCAGTGAGGACGGAGTGGATCAGCCCCAGCATTTT; CDR3 protein: CATSEDGVDQPQHF; J gene: TRBJ1-5; clone size: .; D gene: .; V gene: TRBV24-1
CDR3 DNA: TGTGCCAGCACCTTTTGGAGTAGGGAGAACACCGGGGAGCTGTTTTTT; CDR3 protein: CASTFWSRENTGELFF; J gene: TRBJ2-2; clone size: .; D gene: .; V gene: TRBV2
CDR3 DNA: TGCGCCAGCAGCCAAGACCCCAGGGGGAGAACTGAAGCTTTCTTT; CDR3 protein: CASSQDPRGRTEAFF; J gene: TRBJ1-1; clone size: .; D gene: TRBD1; V gene: TRBV4-3
CDR3 DNA: TGCGCCAGCAGCTTGGTCCCTAGCAATGAGCAGTTCTTC; CDR3 protein: CASSLVPSNEQFF; J gene: TRBJ2-1; clone size: few; D gene: .; V gene: TRBV5-1
CDR3 DNA: TGTGCCAGCAGCTTAGAGGCGACTAGCGGGGGATCCACCCAGTACTTC; CDR3 protein: CASSLEATSGGSTQYF; J gene: TRBJ2-5; clone size: .; D gene: TRBD2; V gene: TRBV7-2
CDR3 DNA: TGTGCCAGCAGCGTAGGGGCAGGGGGCTACAATCAGCCCCAGCATTTT; CDR3 protein: CASSVGAGGYNQPQHF; J gene: TRBJ1-5; clone size: .; D gene: TRBD1; V gene: TRBV9
CDR3 DNA: TGTGCCAGCTCTCCAGGGACAGGGGCCAGTGGCTACACCTTC; CDR3 protein: CASSPGTGASGYTF; J gene: TRBJ1-2; clone size: .; D gene: TRBD1; V gene: TRBV18
CDR3 DNA: TGTGCCAGCAGCTTAGAAAGGGGACAGGGAAAAGCTTTCTTT; CDR3 protein: CASSLERGQGKAFF; J gene: TRBJ1-1; clone size: .; D gene: TRBD1; V gene: TRBV7-9
CDR3 DNA: TGTGCCAGCAGCCCTAAAGGGACAGTCCAAGAGACCCAGTACTTC; CDR3 protein: CASSPKGTVQETQYF; J gene: TRBJ2-5; clone size: .; D gene: TRBD1; V gene: TRBV11-2
CDR3 DNA: TGTGCCACCAGTGACCCCGGTTCGCTGGGTATAACCTACAATGAGCAGTTCTTC; CDR3 protein: CATSDPGSLGITYNEQFF; J gene: TRBJ2-1; clone size: .; D gene: .; V gene: TRBV24-1
CDR3 DNA: TGTGCCAGCAGCTTAGCCAGGGCAAACACCGGGGAGCTGTTTTTT; CDR3 protein: CASSLARANTGELFF; J gene: TRBJ2-2; clone size: .; D gene: .; V gene: TRBV7-2
CDR3 DNA: TGTGCCAGCAGCTCGGGGCAAGCTCATAATCAGCCCCAGCATTTT; CDR3 protein: CASSSGQAHNQPQHF; J gene: TRBJ1-5; clone size: .; D gene: .; V gene: TRBV6-6
CDR3 DNA: TGTGCCAGCAGTCGGAGCGGGGGATCCTACAATGAGCAGTTCTTC; CDR3 protein: CASSRSGGSYNEQFF; J gene: TRBJ2-1; clone size: .; D gene: TRBD2; V gene: TRBV7-3
CDR3 DNA: TGTGCCAGCAGACTAGGGGGGGTGTACACCATATATTTT; CDR3 protein: CASRLGGVYTIYF; J gene: TRBJ1-3; clone size: .; D gene: .; V gene: TRBV6-5
CDR3 DNA: TGTGCCAGCAGCTTAGGGAGAGGTAGTGAAAAACTGTTTTTT; CDR3 protein: CASSLGRGSEKLFF; J gene: TRBJ1-4; clone size: .; D gene: .; V gene: TRBV7-2
CDR3 DNA: TGCGCCAGCAGCATATCGGACAGAAACTATGGCTACACCTTC; CDR3 protein: CASSISDRNYGYTF; J gene: TRBJ1-2; clone size: .; D gene: .; V gene: TRBV5-1
CDR3 DNA: TGTGCCAGTAGTATTCGGCGCGGGGGCGCGAATTCACCCCTCCACTTT; CDR3 protein: CASSIRRGGANSPLHF; J gene: TRBJ1-6; clone size: .; D gene: .; V gene: TRBV19
CDR3 DNA: TGTGCCAGCTCAGGAGCAGGGCCGGATGGCTACACCTTC; CDR3 protein: CASSGAGPDGYTF; J gene: TRBJ1-2; clone size: .; D gene: .; V gene: TRBV18
CDR3 DNA: TGTGCCAGCAGCACGCGACTAGCGGGGGGAGGGGAGCAGTATTTT; CDR3 protein: CASSTRLAGGGEQYF; J gene: TRBJ2-3; clone size: .; D gene: TRBD2; V gene: TRBV9
CDR3 DNA: TGTGCCACCAGCGGGCAGGGCCACACTGAAGCTTTCTTT; CDR3 protein: CATSGQGHTEAFF; J gene: TRBJ1-1; clone size: .; D gene: .; V gene: TRBV12-3/TRBV12-4
CDR3 DNA: TGCGCCAGCAGCTACCGGGACAGGGTCACAGATACGCAGTATTTT; CDR3 protein: CASSYRDRVTDTQYF; J gene: TRBJ2-3; clone size: few; D gene: TRBD1; V gene: TRBV5-1
CDR3 DNA: TGTGCCAGCAGCTTAAGAGGGGACAGGGTAACAGATACGCAGTATTTT; CDR3 protein: CASSLRGDRVTDTQYF; J gene: TRBJ2-3; clone size: .; D gene: TRBD1; V gene: TRBV7-3
CDR3 DNA: TGTGCCAGCTCCGATTCGGGGACAGCGAGGAATGAGCAGTTCTTC; CDR3 protein: CASSDSGTARNEQFF; J gene: TRBJ2-1; clone size: few; D gene: TRBD1; V gene: TRBV18
CDR3 DNA: TGCGCCAGCAGCTCCGACGGAAGATCAGATCAGCCCCAGCATTTT; CDR3 protein: CASSSDGRSDQPQHF; J gene: TRBJ1-5; clone size: .; D gene: .; V gene: TRBV5-1
CDR3 DNA: TGTGCCAGTAGCGGACTAGCGGGGGGGTACAATGAGCAGTTCTTC; CDR3 protein: CASSGLAGGYNEQFF; J gene: TRBJ2-1; clone size: .; D gene: TRBD2; V gene: TRBV19
CDR3 DNA: TGTGCCAGCACCAAGAGCGGGGGGGCCCTCACAGATACGCAGTATTTT; CDR3 protein: CASTKSGGALTDTQYF; J gene: TRBJ2-3; clone size: .; D gene: TRBD2; V gene: TRBV7-9
CDR3 DNA: TGTGCCAGCAGCTGTAGGGACTGGCCCAAAAAACTGTTTTTT; CDR3 protein: CASSCRDWPKKLFF; J gene: TRBJ1-4; clone size: .; D gene: .; V gene: TRBV7-9
CDR3 DNA: TGTGCCAGCAGCTTCGGGGGGAACGAAAAACTGTTTTTT; CDR3 protein: CASSFGGNEKLFF; J gene: TRBJ1-4; clone size: .; D gene: .; V gene: TRBV5-4
CDR3 DNA: TGCGCCAGCAGCCAAGGCAGGTCGAACACCGGGGAGCTGTTTTTT; CDR3 protein: CASSQGRSNTGELFF; J gene: TRBJ2-2; clone size: .; D gene: .; V gene: TRBV4-3
CDR3 DNA: TGTGCCAGCTCACCATCGTATGCAGGGGGAACTGAAGCTTTCTTT; CDR3 protein: CASSPSYAGGTEAFF; J gene: TRBJ1-1; clone size: few; D gene: TRBD1; V gene: TRBV18
CDR3 DNA: TGTGCCAGCAGCTCTATAGCCGGGACTACGAACACCGGGGAGCTGTTTTTT; CDR3 protein: CASSSIAGTTNTGELFF; J gene: TRBJ2-2; clone size: .; D gene: TRBD2; V gene: TRBV9
CDR3 DNA: TGTGCCAGCTCACCAATCGCCGGCTATGAAAAACTGTTTTTT; CDR3 protein: CASSPIAGYEKLFF; J gene: TRBJ1-4; clone size: once; D gene: .; V gene: TRBV18
CDR3 DNA: TGTGCCAGCATGCGGGGAAACACCATATATTTT; CDR3 protein: CASMRGNTIYF; J gene: TRBJ1-3; clone size: once; D gene: .; V gene: TRBV7-9